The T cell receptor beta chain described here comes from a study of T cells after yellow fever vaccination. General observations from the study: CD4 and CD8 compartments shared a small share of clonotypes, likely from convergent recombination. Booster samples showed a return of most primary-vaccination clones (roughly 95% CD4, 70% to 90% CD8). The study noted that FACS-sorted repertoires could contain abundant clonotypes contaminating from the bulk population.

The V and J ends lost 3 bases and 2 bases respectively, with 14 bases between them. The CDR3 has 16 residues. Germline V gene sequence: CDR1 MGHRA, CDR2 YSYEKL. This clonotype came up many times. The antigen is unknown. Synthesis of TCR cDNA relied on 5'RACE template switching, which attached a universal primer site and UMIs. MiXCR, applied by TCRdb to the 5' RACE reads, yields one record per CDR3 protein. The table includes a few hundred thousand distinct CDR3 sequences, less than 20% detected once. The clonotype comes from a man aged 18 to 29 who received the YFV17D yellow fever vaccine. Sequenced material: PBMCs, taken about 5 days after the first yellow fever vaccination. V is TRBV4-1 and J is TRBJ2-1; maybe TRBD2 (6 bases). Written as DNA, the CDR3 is TGCGCCAGCAGCCACCCGGTGGTAGCGGCCTACAATGAGCAGTTCTTC. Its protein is CASSHPVVAAYNEQFF.